This TCR beta chain was recorded in a study of T cells after yellow fever vaccination. In TCRdb, the 5' RACE reads were re-called with MiXCR into one record per CDR3 protein. The sample includes 300,000 or so distinct CDR3 sequences, 6.8% seen only once; the top ten take around 17%. The CDR3 contains 15 residues. V was cut by 4 bases and J by 3 bases, with 14 bases left in between. Per the germline V gene, CDR1 is SGDLS and CDR2 is YYNGEE. The chain carries TRBV9 and TRBJ1-5; no clear D. The TCR originated in a man between 18 and 29 years old who received the YFV17D yellow fever vaccine. The specimen was PBMCs, collected 35 to 50 days after the first yellow fever vaccination. The chain's CDR3 is CASSLPGPDNQPQHF. DNA of the CDR3: TGTGCCAGCAGCCTGCCCGGGCCTGACAATCAGCCCCAGCATTTT.